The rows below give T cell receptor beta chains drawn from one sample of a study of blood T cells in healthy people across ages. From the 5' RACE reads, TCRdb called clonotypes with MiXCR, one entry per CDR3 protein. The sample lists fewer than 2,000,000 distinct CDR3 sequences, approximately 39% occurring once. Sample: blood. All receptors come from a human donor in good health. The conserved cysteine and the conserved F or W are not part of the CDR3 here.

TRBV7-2,ASSFTGWGQPQH
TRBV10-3,AISGGVSAGYT
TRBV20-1,SASRLAANTGELF
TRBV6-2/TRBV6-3,ASSSTLPNEQF
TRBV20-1,SARDSSGGLYNEQF
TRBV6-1,ASTLLETGRRRNEQS
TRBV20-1,SASGQRVGEKLF
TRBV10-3,AINRAIGNEQY
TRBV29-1,SARQGSSYNEQF
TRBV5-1,ASSQEPQGWTDTQY
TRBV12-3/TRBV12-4,ASSFVGDRGTYLAYEQY
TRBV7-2,ASSLAVVGYRSGANALT
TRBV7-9,ASSLTVAQDTQY
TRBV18,ASSPQRGDYNEQF
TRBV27,ASSFRLAGVQETQY
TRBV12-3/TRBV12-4,ASSLVVEQRKETQY
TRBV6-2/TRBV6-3,ASSYGDGSTYEQY
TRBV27,ASSETRGFGETQY
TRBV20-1,SAAGGGSSYNSPLH
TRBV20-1,SAAAQEADSYNEQF
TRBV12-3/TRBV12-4,ASSLAIASGTYNEQF
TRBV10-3,AISASNQPQH
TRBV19,ASSRDRGRGQPQH
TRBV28,ASKGGAVQPQH
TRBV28,ASSLLEQHYGYT
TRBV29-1,SVIQGPVEKLF